This T cell receptor beta chain was recorded in a study of control samples from healthy donors and cancer patients. The table came from immunoSEQ multiplex PCR; TCRdb's copy has only in-frame clones and leaves some out. The data hold roughly 170,000 clones, with approximately 92% observed a single time. The source of this sequence is a woman in her 40s in good health. Material: blood.

This CDR3 reads CASSPDRVRAFF. CDR3 coding DNA: TGTGCCAGCAGTCCCGACAGGGTAAGAGCTTTCTTT. The chain employs TRBV12-3 or TRBV12-4 and TRBJ1-1, with 7 bases lining up with TRBD1. J lost 10 bases, V lost 5 bases, and 7 bases had no gene match. The CDR3 contains 12 residues.